This TCR beta chain was identified during a study of cytomegalovirus exposure and HLA in healthy donors. Turning to the study itself: A prior analysis found fewer than 120 million unique TCR beta sequences from some 190 million T cells. Overall study findings and caveats: Compared with the roughly 670-donor mean, an Asian-associated ancestry cluster reportedly had fewer N-insertions, according to a later analysis. Upon later analysis, TCR association rates were observed to vary by HLA locus, being highest for DRB1 and lowest for HLA-C. The authors later found HLA-associated TCR beta chains more clonally expanded than equally common others.

This clone was seen only a few times. Its antigen remains unknown. Other DNA sequences from this sample encode an identical CDR3 as well. A multiplex PCR was run with 60 Vbeta primers and 13 Jbeta primers. Sequencing used immunoSEQ multiplex PCR; TCRdb keeps in-frame clones, though not all of them. The repertoire has more than 100,000 clones, 65% to 80% of them found once; the top ten carry over 25%. Germline CDR1 reads SGHRS; CDR2 reads YFSETQ. This CDR3 has 14 residues. Trimming removed 2 bases at V and 1 base at J, with 9 bases between. The chain uses TRBV5-1 and TRBJ1-1, with unresolved D. Sequenced: PBMCs. The receptor's source is a man aged 60-69 years in good health and CMV-seropositive. The CDR3, as DNA: TGCGCCAGCAGCTTAACGGGTGGGAACACTGAAGCTTTCTTT. Translated: CASSLTGGNTEAFF.